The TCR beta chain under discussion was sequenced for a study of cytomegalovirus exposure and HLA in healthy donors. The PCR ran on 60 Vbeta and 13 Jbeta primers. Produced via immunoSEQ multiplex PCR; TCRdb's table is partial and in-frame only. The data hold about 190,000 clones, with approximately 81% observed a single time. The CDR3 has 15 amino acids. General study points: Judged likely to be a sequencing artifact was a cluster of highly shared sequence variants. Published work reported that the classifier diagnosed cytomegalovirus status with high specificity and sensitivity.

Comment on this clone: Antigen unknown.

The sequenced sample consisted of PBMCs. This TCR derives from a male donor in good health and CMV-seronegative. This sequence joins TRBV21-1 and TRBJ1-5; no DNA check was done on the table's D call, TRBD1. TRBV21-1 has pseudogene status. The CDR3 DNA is TGTGCCAGCGGGACTTCACAGGGGGAGGATCAGCCCCAGCATTTT. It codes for CASGTSQGEDQPQHF.